Listed below are T cell receptor beta chains from one sample, sequenced in a study of cytomegalovirus exposure and HLA in healthy donors. Produced via immunoSEQ multiplex PCR; TCRdb's table is partial and in-frame only. The sample carries about 170,000 clones, 84% recorded once. The sequenced sample was PBMCs. These receptors were obtained from a boy aged 2 to 10 in good health and CMV-seronegative. Each CDR3 is given with its conserved first and last residue. Fields, in order: D gene, J gene, V gene, clone size, CDR3 protein, CDR3 DNA. A D gene is named only where the DNA matches it firmly. Clone size appears in some rows only: once, few, many, or a class for an expanded clone.

- | TRBJ1-2 | TRBV7-6 | - | CASSPSAGTSNYGYTF | TGTGCCAGCAGCCCATCCGCAGGGACTTCTAACTATGGCTACACCTTC
TRBD2 | TRBJ2-7 | TRBV6-1 | - | CASSAPGLADEQYF | TGTGCCAGCAGTGCTCCGGGACTAGCTGACGAGCAGTACTTC
TRBD2 | TRBJ2-1 | TRBV2 | - | CASSVRTSGTYYNEQFF | TGTGCCAGCAGTGTGAGAACTAGCGGGACTTACTACAATGAGCAGTTCTTC
- | TRBJ2-7 | TRBV12-2 | - | CASRFLYEQYF | TGTGCAAGTCGCTTTCTATACGAGCAGTACTTC
- | TRBJ2-7 | TRBV2 | - | CASNPGGLSYEQYF | TGTGCCAGCAATCCTGGGGGCCTCTCCTACGAGCAGTACTTC
- | TRBJ2-6 | TRBV19 | - | CASMEVSGANVLTF | TGTGCCAGTATGGAGGTTTCTGGGGCCAACGTCCTGACTTTC
TRBD1 | TRBJ2-3 | TRBV25-1 | few | CASSLPPGQTQYF | TGTGCCAGCAGTCTGCCCCCGGGACAGACGCAGTATTTT
TRBD2 | TRBJ2-2 | TRBV5-1 | - | CASRRLAGGPNTGELFF | TGCGCCAGCAGGAGACTAGCGGGAGGGCCGAACACCGGGGAGCTGTTTTTT
TRBD2 | TRBJ2-5 | TRBV5-1 | - | CASSLVPSGSLGETQYF | TGCGCCAGCAGCTTGGTGCCTAGCGGGAGCCTCGGTGAGACCCAGTACTTC
- | TRBJ2-1 | TRBV2 | - | CASTMDRNNEQFF | TGTGCCAGCACCATGGACAGAAACAATGAGCAGTTCTTC
TRBD1 | TRBJ1-1 | TRBV9 | - | CASSGHPGGDTEAFF | TGTGCCAGCAGCGGCCACCCAGGGGGCGACACTGAAGCTTTCTTT
TRBD1 | TRBJ1-1 | TRBV9 | - | CASSPTGSNTEAFF | TGTGCCAGCAGCCCGACAGGGTCGAACACTGAAGCTTTCTTT
TRBD2 | TRBJ2-2 | TRBV4-1 | - | CASSLMGLAGGNPGELFF | TGCGCCAGCAGCCTTATGGGGTTAGCGGGAGGGAATCCCGGGGAGCTGTTTTTT
- | TRBJ2-7 | TRBV12-5 | - | CASGLAPFGRGAYEQYF | TGTGCTAGTGGTTTGGCCCCTTTTGGGAGGGGGGCCTACGAGCAGTACTTC
TRBD1 | TRBJ2-7 | TRBV9 | - | CASSDRSESEQYF | TGTGCCAGCTCGGACAGGTCTGAGAGCGAGCAGTACTTC
- | TRBJ1-2 | TRBV11-3 | - | CASSLGKTGLRGYTF | TGTGCCAGCAGCTTAGGAAAAACAGGGCTCCGTGGCTACACCTTC
- | TRBJ2-7 | TRBV5-1 | - | CASSLLDSSSYEQYF | TGCGCCAGCAGCTTATTGGACTCCTCTTCCTACGAGCAGTACTTC
TRBD2 | TRBJ2-1 | TRBV7-6 | - | CASSLGLAGDYNEQFF | TGTGCCAGCAGCTTAGGGCTAGCGGGAGATTACAATGAGCAGTTCTTC
TRBD2 | TRBJ2-7 | TRBV7-6 | - | CASSLQAGGPSEQYF | TGTGCCAGCAGCTTACAAGCGGGAGGGCCTAGCGAGCAGTACTTC
- | TRBJ2-7 | TRBV28 | - | CASSFARGSYEQYF | TGTGCCAGCAGTTTCGCCCGGGGCTCCTACGAGCAGTACTTC
- | TRBJ1-2 | TRBV6-1 | - | CASSEIPGFYGYTF | TGTGCCAGCAGTGAAATACCAGGGTTCTATGGCTACACCTTC
TRBD2 | TRBJ2-5 | TRBV27 | - | CASSPGLAGGQETQYF | TGTGCCAGCTCCCCAGGACTAGCGGGAGGGCAAGAGACCCAGTACTTC
- | TRBJ2-7 | TRBV29-1 | - | CSAVGSSYEQYF | TGCAGCGCGGTGGGCAGCTCCTACGAGCAGTACTTC
- | TRBJ2-2 | TRBV28 | - | CASSLGDTDTGELFF | TGTGCCAGCAGTTTAGGGGACACGGACACCGGGGAGCTGTTTTTT
- | TRBJ2-1 | TRBV6-5 | - | CASSYSSSYNEQFF | TGTGCCAGCAGTTACTCCAGCTCCTACAATGAGCAGTTCTTC
- | TRBJ1-4 | TRBV2 | - | CASRGTVTNEKLFF | TGTGCCAGCAGGGGCACCGTAACTAATGAAAAACTGTTTTTT
TRBD1 | TRBJ2-5 | TRBV6-1 | - | CASSPWTGEETQYF | TGTGCCAGCAGTCCATGGACAGGGGAAGAGACCCAGTACTTC
TRBD2 | TRBJ2-3 | TRBV6-1 | - | CASSEGLAGPDTQYF | TGTGCCAGCAGTGAAGGACTAGCGGGACCAGATACGCAGTATTTT
- | TRBJ2-7 | TRBV19 | - | CASSIVGDWSYEQYF | TGTGCCAGTAGTATAGTCGGGGACTGGTCCTACGAGCAGTACTTC
TRBD1 | TRBJ2-3 | TRBV7-3 | - | CASSPGQGLDTQYF | TGTGCCAGCAGCCCGGGACAGGGTCTGGATACGCAGTATTTT
TRBD2 | TRBJ2-5 | TRBV19 | - | CASSSLAGAGETQYF | TGTGCCAGTAGTTCACTAGCGGGAGCAGGGGAGACCCAGTACTTC
TRBD2 | TRBJ2-7 | TRBV12-5 | - | CASGLTSGAYEQYF | TGTGCTAGTGGCCTGACTAGCGGGGCCTACGAGCAGTACTTC
- | TRBJ2-1 | TRBV28 | - | CASSSLGPSGNEQFF | TGTGCCAGCAGTTCCCTTGGCCCCTCGGGGAATGAGCAGTTCTTC
- | TRBJ2-2 | TRBV18 | - | CASSPLAGANTGELFF | TGTGCCAGCTCACCCCTGGCCGGGGCGAACACCGGGGAGCTGTTTTTT
- | TRBJ2-1 | TRBV13 | - | CASSLTPGSSYNEQFF | TGTGCCAGCAGCCTCACCCCGGGTAGCTCCTACAATGAGCAGTTCTTC
- | TRBJ1-1 | TRBV7-9 | - | CASSPDYGTSNTEAFF | TGTGCCAGCAGTCCAGATTACGGGACTTCGAACACTGAAGCTTTCTTT
- | TRBJ1-1 | TRBV11-2 | - | CASSLGQNTEAFF | TGTGCCAGCAGCTTGGGACAGAACACTGAAGCTTTCTTT
- | TRBJ2-7 | TRBV13 | - | CASSSGHHTYEQYF | TGTGCCAGCAGCTCGGGACATCATACCTACGAGCAGTACTTC
- | TRBJ2-7 | TRBV28 | - | CASGDSRIGEQYF | TGTGCCAGCGGGGACTCCCGAATCGGCGAGCAGTACTTC
TRBD1 | TRBJ1-2 | TRBV12-5 | once | CASGLGDRGRGYTF | TGTGCTAGTGGTTTGGGGGACAGGGGGCGAGGCTACACCTTC
- | TRBJ1-5 | TRBV27 | once | CASSLGRGNQPQHF | TGTGCCAGCAGTCTAGGGAGGGGAAATCAGCCCCAGCATTTT
- | TRBJ1-3 | TRBV19 | - | CASSTTVSGNTIYF | TGTGCCAGTAGTACGACAGTCTCTGGAAACACCATATATTTT
TRBD1 | TRBJ1-1 | TRBV29-1 | - | CSARTGGDTEAFF | TGCAGCGCCCGGACAGGGGGAGACACTGAAGCTTTCTTT
TRBD2 | TRBJ2-1 | TRBV4-1 | - | CASSHLLAGPRGNEQFF | TGCGCCAGCAGCCACCTACTAGCGGGTCCTAGAGGGAATGAGCAGTTCTTC
- | TRBJ2-1 | TRBV6-6 | - | CASSYSQRSSYNEQFF | TGTGCCAGCAGTTACTCGCAGCGGAGCTCCTACAATGAGCAGTTCTTC